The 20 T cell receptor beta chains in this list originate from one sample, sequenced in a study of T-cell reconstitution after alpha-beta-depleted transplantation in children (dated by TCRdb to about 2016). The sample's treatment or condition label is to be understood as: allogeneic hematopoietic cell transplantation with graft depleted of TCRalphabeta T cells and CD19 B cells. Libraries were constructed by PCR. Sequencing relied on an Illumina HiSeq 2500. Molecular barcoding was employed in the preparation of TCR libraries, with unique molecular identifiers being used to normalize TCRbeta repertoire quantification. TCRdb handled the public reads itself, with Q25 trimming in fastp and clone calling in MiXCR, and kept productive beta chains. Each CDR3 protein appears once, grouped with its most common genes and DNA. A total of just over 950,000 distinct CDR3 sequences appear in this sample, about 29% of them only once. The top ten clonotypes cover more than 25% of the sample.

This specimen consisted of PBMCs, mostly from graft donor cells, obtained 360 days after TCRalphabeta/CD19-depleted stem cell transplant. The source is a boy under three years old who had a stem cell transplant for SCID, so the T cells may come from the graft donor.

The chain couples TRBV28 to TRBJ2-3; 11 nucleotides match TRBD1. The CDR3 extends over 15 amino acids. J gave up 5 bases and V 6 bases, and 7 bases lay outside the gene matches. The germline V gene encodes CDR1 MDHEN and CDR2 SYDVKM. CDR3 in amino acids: CASSKRTGGRDTQYF. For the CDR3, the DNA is TGTGCCAGCAGCAAACGGACAGGGGGCAGAGATACGCAGTATTTT.

Here the CDR3 DNA reads TGCGCCAGCAGCTTGGAGACGGGTTTCTCCTACGAGCAGTACTTC. As protein: CASSLETGFSYEQYF. J is TRBJ2-7 and V is TRBV5-1; D unresolved. This CDR3 has 15 residues. Germline V lookup: CDR1 SGHRS, CDR2 YFSETQ. V was shortened by 0 bases and J by 0 bases, with 10 bases between the two germline ends.

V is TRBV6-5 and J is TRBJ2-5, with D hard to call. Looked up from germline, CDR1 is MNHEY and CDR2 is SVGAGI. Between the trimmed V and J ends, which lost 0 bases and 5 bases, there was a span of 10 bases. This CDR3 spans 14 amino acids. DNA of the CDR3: TGTGCCAGCAGTTACTCCGCTAGATCCGAGACCCAGTACTTC. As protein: CASSYSARSETQYF.

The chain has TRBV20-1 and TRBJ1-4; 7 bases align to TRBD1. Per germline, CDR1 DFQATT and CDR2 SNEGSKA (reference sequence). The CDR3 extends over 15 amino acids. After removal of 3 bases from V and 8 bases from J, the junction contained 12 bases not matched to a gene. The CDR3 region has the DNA TGCAGTGCTAGCCTTCAGGGGGGAACAGGCGAAAAACTGTTTTTT. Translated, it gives CSASLQGGTGEKLFF.

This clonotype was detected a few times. The CDR3 is CASSWNDEQYF. CDR3 DNA sequence: TGCGCCAGCAGCTGGAATGACGAGCAGTACTTC. V gene TRBV5-1 combines with J gene TRBJ2-7; D ambiguous. Germline V gene lookup returns CDR1 SGHRS and CDR2 YFSETQ. The CDR3 contains 11 residues. Trimming pared 3 bases from V and 5 bases from J, leaving 6 bases between. The whole variable domain, filled in from reference TRBV5-1 and TRBJ2-7, reads KAGVTQTPRYLIKTRGQQVTLSCSPISGHRSVSWYQQTPGQGLQFLFEYFSETQRNKGNFPGRFSGRQFSNSRSEMNVSTLELGDSALYLCASSWNDEQYFGPGTRLTVT.

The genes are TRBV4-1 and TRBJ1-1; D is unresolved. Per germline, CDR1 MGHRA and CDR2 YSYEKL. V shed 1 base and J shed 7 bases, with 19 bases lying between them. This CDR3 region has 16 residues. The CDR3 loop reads CASSQAWTAANGEAFF. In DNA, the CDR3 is TGCGCCAGCAGCCAAGCCTGGACCGCAGCGAACGGTGAAGCTTTCTTT.

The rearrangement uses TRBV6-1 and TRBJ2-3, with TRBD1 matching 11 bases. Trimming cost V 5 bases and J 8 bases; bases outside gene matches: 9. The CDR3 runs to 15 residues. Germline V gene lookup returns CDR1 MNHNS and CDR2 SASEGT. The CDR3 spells CASSPVPGQGVTQYF. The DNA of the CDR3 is TGTGCCAGCAGTCCGGTCCCGGGACAGGGGGTTACGCAGTATTTT.

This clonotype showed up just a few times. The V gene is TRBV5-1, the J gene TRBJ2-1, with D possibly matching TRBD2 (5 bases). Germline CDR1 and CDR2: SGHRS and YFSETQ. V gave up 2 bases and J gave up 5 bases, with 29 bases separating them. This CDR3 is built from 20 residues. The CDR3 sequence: CASSFMGTPRVFYDDNEQFF. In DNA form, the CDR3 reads TGCGCCAGCAGCTTCATGGGCACTCCGAGGGTTTTCTACGACGACAATGAGCAGTTCTTC.

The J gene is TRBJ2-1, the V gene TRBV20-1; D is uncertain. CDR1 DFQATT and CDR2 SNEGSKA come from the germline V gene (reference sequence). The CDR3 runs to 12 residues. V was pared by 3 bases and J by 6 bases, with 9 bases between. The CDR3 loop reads CSASLQFNEQFF. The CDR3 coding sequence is TGCAGTGCTAGCTTGCAGTTCAATGAGCAGTTCTTC.

The CDR3: CSVQGNTEAFF. For the CDR3, the DNA is TGCAGCGTGCAGGGGAACACTGAAGCTTTCTTT. The chain couples TRBV29-1 to TRBJ1-1; D may be TRBD1 (5 bases). This CDR3 contains 11 residues. Between the trimmed V and J ends, which lost 6 bases and 1 base, there was a span of 6 bases. Germline assignment: CDR1 SQVTM and CDR2 ANQGSEA.

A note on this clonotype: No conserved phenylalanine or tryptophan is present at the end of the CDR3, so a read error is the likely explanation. This CDR3 reads CASSAGQGGEAFC. In DNA, the CDR3 is TGCGCCAGCAGCGCCGGACAGGGTGGGGAAGCTTTCTGT. The J gene is TRBJ1-1, the V gene TRBV5-1; 8 nucleotides align to TRBD1. Germline trimming cut 4 bases from V and 8 bases from J; bases unmatched to any gene: 7. The CDR3 is made up of 13 amino acids. Germline CDR1 SGHRS, CDR2 YFSETQ.

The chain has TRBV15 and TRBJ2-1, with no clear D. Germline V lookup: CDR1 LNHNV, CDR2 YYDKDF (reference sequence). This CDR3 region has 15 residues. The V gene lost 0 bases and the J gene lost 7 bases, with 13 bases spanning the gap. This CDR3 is CATSREGLVWNEQFF. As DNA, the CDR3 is TGTGCCACCAGCAGAGAAGGCCTAGTATGGAATGAGCAGTTCTTC.

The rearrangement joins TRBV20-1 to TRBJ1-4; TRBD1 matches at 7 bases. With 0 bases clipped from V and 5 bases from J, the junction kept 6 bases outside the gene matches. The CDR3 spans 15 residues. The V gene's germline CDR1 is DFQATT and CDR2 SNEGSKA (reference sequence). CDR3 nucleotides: TGCAGTGCTAGAGATGTCCCGACAGGGAATGAAAAACTGTTTTTT. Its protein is CSARDVPTGNEKLFF.

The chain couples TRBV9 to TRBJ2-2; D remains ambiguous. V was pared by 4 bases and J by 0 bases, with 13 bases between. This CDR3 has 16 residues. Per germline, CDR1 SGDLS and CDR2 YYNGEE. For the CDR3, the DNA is TGTGCCAGCAGCTTAATCGCGTACCCGAACACCGGGGAGCTGTTTTTT. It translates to CASSLIAYPNTGELFF.

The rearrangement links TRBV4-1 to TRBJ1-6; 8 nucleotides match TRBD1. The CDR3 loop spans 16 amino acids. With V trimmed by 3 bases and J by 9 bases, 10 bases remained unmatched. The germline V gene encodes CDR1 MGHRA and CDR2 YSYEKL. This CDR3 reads CASSQRTGRVLSPLHF. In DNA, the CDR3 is TGCGCCAGCAGCCAGCGGACAGGGAGAGTTCTTTCACCCCTCCACTTT.

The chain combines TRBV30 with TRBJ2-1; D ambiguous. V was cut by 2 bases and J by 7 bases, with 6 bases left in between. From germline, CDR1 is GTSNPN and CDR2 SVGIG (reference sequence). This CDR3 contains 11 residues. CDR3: CAWSPTNEQFF. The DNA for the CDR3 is TGTGCCTGGAGTCCGACTAATGAGCAGTTCTTC. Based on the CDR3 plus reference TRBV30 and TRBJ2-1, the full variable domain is SQTIHQWPATLVQPVGSPLSLECTVEGTSNPNLYWYRQAAGRGLQLLFYSVGIGQISSEVPQNLSASRPQDRQFILSSKKLLLSDSGFYLCAWSPTNEQFFGPGTRLTVL.

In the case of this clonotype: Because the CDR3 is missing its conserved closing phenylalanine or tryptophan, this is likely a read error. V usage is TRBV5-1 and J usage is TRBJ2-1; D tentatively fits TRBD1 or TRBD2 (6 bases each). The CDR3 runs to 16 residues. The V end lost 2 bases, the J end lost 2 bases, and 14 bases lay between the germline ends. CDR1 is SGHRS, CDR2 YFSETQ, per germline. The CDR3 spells CASSLRGTNPYNEQFL. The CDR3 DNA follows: TGCGCCAGCAGCTTACGGGGGACAAACCCCTACAATGAGCAGTTCCTC.

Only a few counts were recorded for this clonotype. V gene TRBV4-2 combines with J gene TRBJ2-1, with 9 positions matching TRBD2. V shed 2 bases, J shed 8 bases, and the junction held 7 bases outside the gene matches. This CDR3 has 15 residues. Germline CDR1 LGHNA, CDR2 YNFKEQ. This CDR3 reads CASSQIGAGGDEQFF. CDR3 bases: TGTGCCAGCAGCCAAATCGGGGCGGGAGGGGATGAGCAGTTCTTC.

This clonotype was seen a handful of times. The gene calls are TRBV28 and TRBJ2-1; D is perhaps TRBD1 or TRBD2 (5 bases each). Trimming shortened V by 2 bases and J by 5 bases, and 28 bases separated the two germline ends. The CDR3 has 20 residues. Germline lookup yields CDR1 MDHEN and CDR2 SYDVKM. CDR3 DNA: TGTGCCAGCAGTTTACGGCCTAAGCGGTGGGGGAGCAGCTTAGACAATGAGCAGTTCTTC. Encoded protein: CASSLRPKRWGSSLDNEQFF. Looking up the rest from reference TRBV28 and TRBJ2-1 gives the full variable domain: DVKVTQSSRYLVKRTGEKVFLECVQDMDHENMFWYRQDPGLGLRLIYFSYDVKMKEKGDIPEGYSVSREKKERFSLILESASTNQTSMYLCASSLRPKRWGSSLDNEQFFGPGTRLTVL.

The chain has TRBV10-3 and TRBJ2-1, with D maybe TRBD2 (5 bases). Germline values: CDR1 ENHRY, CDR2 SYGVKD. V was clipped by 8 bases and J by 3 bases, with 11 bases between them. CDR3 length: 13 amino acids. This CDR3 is CAISASYYNEQFF. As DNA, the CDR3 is TGTGCCATCTCGGCTAGCTACTACAATGAGCAGTTCTTC.